This T cell receptor (beta chain) was captured by sequencing in a study of T cell changes during pregnancy in multiple sclerosis (dated 2019 in TCRdb). In the study overall: The study examined how the T cell repertoire changed over the course of pregnancy in women with multiple sclerosis.

Preparation of the library involved the immunoSEQ multiplex PCR assay. Entries here come from immuneACCESS through TCRdb and include only in-frame sequences with V and J called. Some clones fail to appear in such tables; in the studies checked, an unresolved V gene covers under half of the shortfall, and the cause of the remainder is unknown. A total of under 50,000 clones appear in this sample, about nine tenths of them only once. Jointly, the top ten make up about 1.2% of the sample. In the germline V gene, CDR1 corresponds to MNHNS and CDR2 to SASEGT. Trimming removed 8 bases from V and 6 bases from J, leaving 14 bases between the germline ends. Its CDR3 holds 14 amino acids, cysteine through phenylalanine. CDR3 DNA is the only sequence kept; it has 42 bases, read in frame from the first base. Turning to this clone: The clone's antigen remains unknown. The input lacks base qualities; no much larger clone sits a single base away.

The sample consisted of CD4+ T cells from peripheral blood mononuclear cells, taken after pregnancy. The sequence was obtained from a female donor with multiple sclerosis, enrolled in a pregnancy study. The chain is assembled from TRBV6-1 and TRBJ1-6; the D region possibly corresponds to TRBD1 (6 bases align). The CDR3 region has the sequence CASLYREGNSPLHF. In nucleotide form, the sequence is TGTGCCAGCTTATACAGGGAGGGTAATTCACCCCTCCACTTT.